Listed below are T cell receptor beta chains from one sample, sequenced in a study of cytomegalovirus exposure and HLA in healthy donors. The protocol was immunoSEQ multiplex PCR, while the TCRdb copy is restricted to in-frame clones and leaves out a portion. The table shows approximately 210,000 clones, with more than 85% occurring only once. The sample comprised PBMCs. The receptors here all came from a young woman in good health and CMV-seronegative. Each CDR3 is given with its conserved first and last residue. The D gene is left open where the match is weak. Rows give clone size only sometimes, using once, few, many, or a class for an expanded clone.

J,D,size,V,DNA,CDR3
TRBJ1-4,-,-,TRBV6-6,TGTGCCAGCAGTTATGACACCTTTAATGAAAAACTGTTTTTT,CASSYDTFNEKLFF
TRBJ2-2,-,-,TRBV4-1,TGCGCCAGCAGAACCGGGACAACGAACACCGGGGAGCTGTTTTTT,CASRTGTTNTGELFF
TRBJ1-4,TRBD1,-,TRBV6-1,TGTGCCAGCAGTCGACAGGGTTTAACTAATGAAAAACTGTTTTTT,CASSRQGLTNEKLFF
TRBJ2-7,TRBD2,-,TRBV7-2,TGTGCCAGCAGCACGCAAAGGACTAGCGGTCTCCCCTACGAGCAGTACTTC,CASSTQRTSGLPYEQYF
TRBJ2-1,TRBD2,-,TRBV5-6,TGTGCCAGCAGGGGGACTAGCGGAGATTACAATGAGCAGTTCTTC,CASRGTSGDYNEQFF
TRBJ2-7,TRBD2,-,TRBV5-1,TGCGCCAGCAGCTTCAGCGGGAGGGTCCCCTACGAGCAGTACTTC,CASSFSGRVPYEQYF
TRBJ1-4,TRBD1,-,TRBV7-2,TGTGCCAGCAGTGCCACGGGACAGGGGGCGCGTCTGTTTTTT,CASSATGQGARLFF
TRBJ1-3,-,-,TRBV15,TGTGCCACCCAGGACAGAACCTCTGGAAACACCATATATTTT,CATQDRTSGNTIYF
TRBJ2-7,TRBD2,-,TRBV13,TGTGCCAGCAGCCATACGGGGACTAGCGGGAGGTACGAGCAGTACTTC,CASSHTGTSGRYEQYF
TRBJ2-5,TRBD2,-,TRBV30,TGTGCCTGGAGCCCAGTTGGTAGCGGGAGGGAGACCCAGTACTTC,CAWSPVGSGRETQYF
TRBJ2-7,TRBD2,-,TRBV27,TGTGCCAGCAGCACCCGGGGGAGGGGTTCCTACGAGCAGTACTTC,CASSTRGRGSYEQYF
TRBJ2-7,TRBD1,-,TRBV6-1,TGTGCCAGCTCGGCTGGGCAGGGGGAAGACGAGCAGTACTTC,CASSAGQGEDEQYF
TRBJ1-1,-,-,TRBV28,TGTGCCAGCAGTCCCCAGGTTGAAGCTTTCTTT,CASSPQVEAFF
TRBJ1-1,-,-,TRBV6-1,TGTGCCAGCAAGAAAGCGGACAGAGTGAACACTGAAGCTTTCTTT,CASKKADRVNTEAFF
TRBJ2-7,-,-,TRBV6-6,TGTGCCAGCAGGCTTGGGGCTCCCTACGAGCAGTACTTC,CASRLGAPYEQYF
TRBJ2-1,-,-,TRBV11-3,TGTGCCAGCAGCTTAGGGTTGAGCTCCTACAATGAGCAGTTCTTC,CASSLGLSSYNEQFF
TRBJ1-5,-,once,TRBV9,TGTGCCAGCAGTTGGTATGAGGGTCAGCCCCAGCATTTT,CASSWYEGQPQHF
TRBJ1-2,-,-,TRBV4-1,TGCGCCAGCAGCCAAGCCCCCCGGGGAGGGTTTGGCTACACCTTC,CASSQAPRGGFGYTF
TRBJ1-2,-,-,TRBV5-5,TGTGCCAGCAGCTTGGGGGCTTTTACCCCTAACTATGGCTACACCTTC,CASSLGAFTPNYGYTF
TRBJ2-1,-,once,TRBV2,TGTGCCAGCAGTGCCCCGAATGAGCAGTTCTTC,CASSAPNEQFF
TRBJ1-4,TRBD1,-,TRBV30,TGTGCCTGGTCGACAGGGGCGGCGGAAAAACTGTTTTTT,CAWSTGAAEKLFF
TRBJ2-5,-,-,TRBV7-9,TGTGCCAGCCGAGACGCAGGTTCAGAGACCCAGTACTTC,CASRDAGSETQYF
TRBJ1-1,-,-,TRBV6-9,TGTGCCAGCAGGGTGCCGGGAACTGAAGCTTTCTTT,CASRVPGTEAFF
TRBJ1-2,-,-,TRBV11-3,TGTGCCAGCAGCTTAGACAGGGGCGGTTATGGCTACACCTTC,CASSLDRGGYGYTF
TRBJ2-3,-,-,TRBV5-4,TGTGCCAGCACCCGAGTTGGTCAGGTCGACACAGATACGCAGTATTTT,CASTRVGQVDTDTQYF
TRBJ2-7,TRBD2,-,TRBV7-6,TGTGCCAGCAGCTTAGAGGCTAGCGGACCCTACGAGCAGTACTTC,CASSLEASGPYEQYF
TRBJ2-3,TRBD1,-,TRBV11-2,TGTGCCAGCGGGACAGGGGCCACAGATACGCAGTATTTT,CASGTGATDTQYF
TRBJ1-3,TRBD1,-,TRBV6-6,TGTGCCAGCAGGACGCACAGGGGAGCTGGAAACACCATATATTTT,CASRTHRGAGNTIYF
TRBJ1-4,-,-,TRBV5-6,TGTGCCAGCACCGTAAGCGCAACTAATGAAAAACTGTTTTTT,CASTVSATNEKLFF
TRBJ1-6,-,once,TRBV28,TGTGCCAGCAGTTTAGGGCAGGGGCACTCTTCACCCCTCCACTTT,CASSLGQGHSSPLHF
TRBJ2-3,-,-,TRBV27,TGTGCCAGCAGTTTACGGACTAGCACAGATACGCAGTATTTT,CASSLRTSTDTQYF
TRBJ1-5,-,-,TRBV7-8,TGTGCCAGCAGCTTAGCGTACGGGGGAGGTCAGCCCCAGCATTTT,CASSLAYGGGQPQHF
TRBJ2-1,TRBD2,few,TRBV19,TGTGCCAGTATGTCCAGCGGGAGGCTCAATGAGCAGTTCTTC,CASMSSGRLNEQFF
TRBJ1-6,-,-,TRBV6-5,TGTGCCAGCAGGGCCCGGAGGAGGCCAGAATCACCCCTCCACTTT,CASRARRRPESPLHF
TRBJ2-7,TRBD2,-,TRBV11-2,TGTGCCAGCAGCCGTACCACCGGGACTAGCGGAGCGTCCAGGGGTGAGCAGTACTTC,CASSRTTGTSGASRGEQYF
TRBJ2-7,TRBD2,-,TRBV5-1,TGCGCCAGCAGCTTAGAACTAGCGAACCCTTTCTCCTACGAGCAGTACTTC,CASSLELANPFSYEQYF
TRBJ2-7,TRBD2,-,TRBV18,TGTGCCAGCTCACCCGTTAACGGGGGGGACGAGCAGTACTTC,CASSPVNGGDEQYF
TRBJ2-7,TRBD2,-,TRBV11-2,TGTGCCAGCAGCTTTGCTAGCGGGGGCTTCTACGAGCAGTACTTC,CASSFASGGFYEQYF
TRBJ1-1,-,-,TRBV7-9,TGTTCCAGCAGCTCCCCTCAAGGAGGGCGAGACACTGAAGCTTTCTTT,CSSSSPQGGRDTEAFF
TRBJ2-7,TRBD2,-,TRBV5-5,TGTGCCAGCTCCATAATTAGGCCTAGCGGGAGTTCGAATCAATACGAGCAGTACTTC,CASSIIRPSGSSNQYEQYF
TRBJ2-1,-,-,TRBV7-2,TGTGCCAGCAGCCCAAGAGCGGCTAGCTCCTACAATGAGCAGTTCTTC,CASSPRAASSYNEQFF
TRBJ2-7,TRBD2,-,TRBV5-1,TGCGCCAGCTTCCTTAGCGGGAGCTCCTACGAGCAGTACTTC,CASFLSGSSYEQYF
TRBJ1-2,TRBD1,-,TRBV7-2,TGTGCCAGCAGCGTCCCCGACAGGGGGCGTCAGGGCTACACCTTC,CASSVPDRGRQGYTF
TRBJ1-5,-,-,TRBV7-9,TGTGCCAGCAGCGAACGAACAGGCAATCAGCCCCAGCATTTT,CASSERTGNQPQHF
TRBJ1-2,-,-,TRBV4-1,TGCGCCAGCAGCCAAGGGGGCTGGGCAGGGGATGGCTACACCTTC,CASSQGGWAGDGYTF
TRBJ2-2,TRBD1,-,TRBV4-3,TGCGCCAGCAGCCTCGAAGACAGGGGGGCCGGGGAGCTGTTTTTT,CASSLEDRGAGELFF
TRBJ1-5,-,-,TRBV28,TGTGCCAGCAGTTTAGAGGCAGCCAATCAGCCCCAGCATTTT,CASSLEAANQPQHF
TRBJ1-2,TRBD1,-,TRBV28,TGTGCCAGCGCTCAGGGGGCGCAGAGCTATGGCTACACCTTC,CASAQGAQSYGYTF